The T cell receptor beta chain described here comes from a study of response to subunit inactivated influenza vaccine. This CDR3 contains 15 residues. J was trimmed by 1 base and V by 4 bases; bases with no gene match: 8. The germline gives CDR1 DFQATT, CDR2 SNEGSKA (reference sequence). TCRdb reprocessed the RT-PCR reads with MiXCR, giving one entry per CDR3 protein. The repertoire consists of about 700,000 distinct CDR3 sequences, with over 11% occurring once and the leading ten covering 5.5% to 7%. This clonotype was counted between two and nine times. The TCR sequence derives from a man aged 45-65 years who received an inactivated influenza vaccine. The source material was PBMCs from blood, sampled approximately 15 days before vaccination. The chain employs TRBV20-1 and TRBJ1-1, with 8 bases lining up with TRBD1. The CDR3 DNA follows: TGCAGTGCTACTGCCCCCGGGACAGGGAACACTGAAGCTTTCTTT. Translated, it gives CSATAPGTGNTEAFF.